This T cell receptor (beta chain) was observed in a study of PD-L1 blockade in urothelial cancer. TCRdb's copy holds only in-frame clones and misses some; the assay was immunoSEQ multiplex PCR. The table includes around 63,000 clones, 80% to 90% detected once. CDR3 size: 15 residues. V shed 2 bases and J 3 bases; nucleotides not matched to a gene: 2. CDR1 SGHNT and CDR2 YENEEA come from the germline V gene. The time point here: pretreatment peripheral blood. V usage is TRBV11-3 and J usage is TRBJ2-2, with 8 nucleotides matching TRBD2. This receptor was taken from a man in his 70s with urothelial cancer. The starting material was PBMCs, obtained around atezolizumab (anti-PD-L1) treatment. The CDR3 DNA follows: TGTGCCAGCAGCTTAAGCGGGGGTGACACCGGGGAGCTGTTTTTT. It yields the protein CASSLSGGDTGELFF. Supplemented by reference TRBV11-3 and TRBJ2-2, the full variable domain reads EAGVVQSPRYKIIEKKQPVAFWCNPISGHNTLYWYLQNLGQGPELLIRYENEEAVDDSQLPKDRFSAERLKGVDSTLKIQPAELGDSAVYLCASSLSGGDTGELFFGEGSRLTVL.